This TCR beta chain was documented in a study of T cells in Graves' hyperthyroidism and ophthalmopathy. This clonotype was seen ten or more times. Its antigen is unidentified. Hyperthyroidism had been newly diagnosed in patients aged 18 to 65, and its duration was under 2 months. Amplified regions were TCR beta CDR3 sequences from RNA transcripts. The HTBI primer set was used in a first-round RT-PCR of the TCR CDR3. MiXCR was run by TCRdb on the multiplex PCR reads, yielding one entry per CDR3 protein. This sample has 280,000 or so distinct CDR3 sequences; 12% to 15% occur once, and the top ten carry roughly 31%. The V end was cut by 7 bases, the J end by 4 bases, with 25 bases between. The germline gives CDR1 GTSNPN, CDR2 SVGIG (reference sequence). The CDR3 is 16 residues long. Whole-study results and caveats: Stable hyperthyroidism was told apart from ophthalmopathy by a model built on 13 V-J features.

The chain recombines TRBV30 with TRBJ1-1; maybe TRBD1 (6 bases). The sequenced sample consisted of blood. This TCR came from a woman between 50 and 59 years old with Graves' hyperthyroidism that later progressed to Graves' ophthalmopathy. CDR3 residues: CALGGGRWSIGTEAFF. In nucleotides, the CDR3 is TGTGCCTTGGGGGGGGGGCGATGGTCGATAGGCACTGAAGCTTTCTTT. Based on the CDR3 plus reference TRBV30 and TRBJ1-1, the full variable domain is SQTIHQWPATLVQPVGSPLSLECTVEGTSNPNLYWYRQAAGRGLQLLFYSVGIGQISSEVPQNLSASRPQDRQFILSSKKLLLSDSGFYLCALGGGRWSIGTEAFFGQGTRLTVV.